The 16 T cell receptor beta chains below all came from one sample that was sequenced in a study of blood T cell repertoires in COVID-19. Measured with immunoSEQ multiplex PCR; TCRdb has only the in-frame clones, and not every one. The sample lists about 240,000 clones; about 79% were seen once. Source material: peripheral blood. The origin of the receptors is an elderly woman with acute or convalescent COVID-19.

The chain recombines TRBV10-3 with TRBJ2-2; the D gene is possibly TRBD1 (5 bases). V shed 8 bases and J shed 4 bases, with 11 bases lying between them. This CDR3 is built from 13 residues. Germline CDR1 reads ENHRY; CDR2 reads SYGVKD. The CDR3 DNA sequence: TGTGCCATCCGGCAGGGAAGCACCGGGGAGCTGTTTTTT. Residues: CAIRQGSTGELFF.

The chain joins TRBV18 to TRBJ2-7, with D possibly matching TRBD1 (6 bases). Germline V gene lookup returns CDR1 KGHSH and CDR2 LQKENI. With 5 bases removed from V and 2 bases from J, the gap between germline ends came to 16 bases. The length of the CDR3 is 15 residues. Here the CDR3 DNA reads TGTGCCAGCTCATCGATTCCGGGACATACCTACGAGCAGTACTTC. It encodes CASSSIPGHTYEQYF.

The chain recombines TRBV10-1 with TRBJ2-7, with TRBD2 as a possible D gene (5 bases). CDR1 and CDR2 from the germline V gene are WNHNN and SYGVQD (reference sequence). CDR3 length: 15 residues. Deletions cut 0 bases from V and 7 bases from J, with 16 bases between. Here the CDR3 reads CASSESGVPTGEQYF. The CDR3 DNA reads TGCGCCAGCAGTGAGTCCGGTGTCCCAACGGGGGAGCAGTACTTC.

This chain links TRBV6-4 with TRBJ1-5; D not certain. Germline V gene sequence: CDR1 MRHNA, CDR2 SNTAGT. The CDR3 has 14 amino acids. V was pared by 8 bases and J by 1 base, with 12 bases between. The CDR3 protein is CASGRHLSNQPQHF. The CDR3 nucleotides are TGTGCCAGCGGCCGACACCTGAGCAATCAGCCCCAGCATTTT.

V gene TRBV5-6 combines with J gene TRBJ1-6; a possible D gene is TRBD1 (5 bases). The CDR3 contains 15 residues. Trimming took 0 bases from V and 5 from J, leaving 9 bases between them. Per germline, CDR1 SGHDT and CDR2 YYEEEE. The CDR3 loop is CASSLGAGNNSPLHF. The CDR3 coding sequence is TGTGCCAGCAGCTTGGGGGCAGGGAATAATTCACCCCTCCACTTT.

The V and J genes are TRBV24-1 and TRBJ2-5, with 10 nucleotides matching TRBD1. V lost 5 bases to trimming and J lost 5 bases; unmatched junction nucleotides: 7. Germline assignment: CDR1 KGHDR and CDR2 SFDVKD. CDR3 length: 15 amino acids. The CDR3 DNA reads as TGTGCCACCAGTGGCGGACAGGGGGTAAGGGAGACCCAGTACTTC. Translated, it gives CATSGGQGVRETQYF.

V is TRBV7-8 and J is TRBJ2-7, with D maybe TRBD2 (6 bases). The germline V gene has CDR1 SGHVS and CDR2 FQNEAQ. CDR3 size: 15 residues. V dropped 5 bases and J dropped 7 bases, with 21 bases sitting between them. The CDR3 here is CASSDPGTAYREQYF. In nucleotides, the CDR3 is TGTGCCAGCAGCGACCCAGGGACTGCCTATCGAGAGCAGTACTTC.

CDR3 region: CASSLRGPGGDYGYTF. CDR3 DNA: TGTGCCAGCAGCCTGAGAGGGCCAGGGGGCGACTATGGCTACACCTTC. The chain links TRBV7-3 to TRBJ1-2; 8 bases are a match to TRBD1. After removal of 5 bases from V and 3 bases from J, the junction contained 11 bases not matched to a gene. The CDR3 is 16 amino acids. Germline assignment: CDR1 SGHTA and CDR2 FQGTGA. Supplemented by reference TRBV7-3 and TRBJ1-2, the full variable domain reads GAGVSQTPSNKVTEKGKYVELRCDPISGHTALYWYRQSLGQGPEFLIYFQGTGAADDSGLPNDRFFAVRPEGSVSTLKIQRTERGDSAVYLCASSLRGPGGDYGYTFGSGTRLTVV.

This clone was detected a few times. The chain employs TRBV4-1 and TRBJ2-5; 13 bases agree with TRBD2. The junction had 14 bases not matched to a gene; V was cut back by 4 bases and J by 3 bases. Per the germline V gene, CDR1 is MGHRA and CDR2 is YSYEKL. This CDR3 comprises 19 residues. Here the CDR3 reads CASSPSAGGLAGEEETQYF. The CDR3 nucleotides read TGCGCCAGCAGCCCCTCTGCGGGTGGACTAGCGGGGGAGGAAGAGACCCAGTACTTC.

V and J are TRBV11-2 and TRBJ2-7; 7 bases line up with TRBD2. Germline values: CDR1 SGHAT, CDR2 FQNNGV. This CDR3 spans 14 amino acids. Unmatched junction bases numbered 9, after V lost 1 base and J lost 9 bases. The chain's CDR3 is CASSLVPSGNPQYF. DNA for the CDR3: TGTGCCAGCAGCTTAGTTCCTAGCGGAAATCCGCAGTACTTC.

The J gene is TRBJ2-3, the V gene TRBV5-4, with D possibly TRBD1 on 5 matching bases. The V gene lost 2 bases and the J gene lost 2 bases, with 9 bases spanning the gap. Germline CDR1 SGHNT, CDR2 YYREEE (reference sequence). The CDR3 has 14 amino acids. This chain's CDR3 is CASSFQGPTDTQYF. The CDR3 DNA reads TGTGCCAGCAGCTTTCAGGGCCCCACAGATACGCAGTATTTT.

This sequence joins TRBV5-6 and TRBJ1-1; D is unresolved. Trimming pared 5 bases from V and 0 bases from J, leaving 17 bases between. The germline V gene has CDR1 SGHDT and CDR2 YYEEEE. The CDR3 runs to 16 residues. The CDR3 spells CASSRLTTRMNTEAFF. The CDR3 region has the DNA TGTGCCAGCAGTCGTCTCACGACACGAATGAACACTGAAGCTTTCTTT.

The chain has TRBV2 and TRBJ2-2, with 12 bases matching TRBD2. With 3 bases clipped from V and 6 bases from J, the junction kept 8 bases outside the gene matches. This CDR3 spans 17 amino acids. CDR1 is SNHLY and CDR2 is FYNNEI in the germline V gene. For the CDR3, the DNA is TGTGCCAGCAGTGAGGGTAGACTAGCGGGGGCCCCCGGGGAGCTGTTTTTT. Translated: CASSEGRLAGAPGELFF.

This clone has ten or more counts. This chain links TRBV6-5 with TRBJ1-2; D might be TRBD1 (5 bases). V lost 5 bases and J lost 1, with 8 bases in between. This CDR3 comprises 13 residues. Germline values: CDR1 MNHEY, CDR2 SVGAGI. The CDR3 sequence: CASSPTVNYGYTF. CDR3 nucleotide sequence: TGTGCCAGCAGTCCGACAGTTAACTATGGCTACACCTTC.

This clone was recorded only once. The chain is built from TRBV28 and TRBJ1-4; TRBD1 might be the D (5 bases). From germline, CDR1 is MDHEN and CDR2 SYDVKM. The CDR3 is made up of 16 amino acids. Trimming removed 5 bases at V and 1 base at J, with 14 bases between. CDR3 amino acids: CASSLGGGVTNEKLFF. In nucleotides, the CDR3 is TGTGCCAGCAGTCTCGGGGGAGGGGTAACTAATGAAAAACTGTTTTTT.

This clone was counted once. The chain employs TRBV24-1 and TRBJ1-6; TRBD1 is a possible D gene (6 bases). Deletions cut 6 bases from V and 6 bases from J, with 11 bases between. The germline V gene encodes CDR1 KGHDR and CDR2 SFDVKD. The CDR3 runs 14 residues. In nucleotides, the CDR3 is TGTGCCACCAGTTCCGGACAGTCTAATTCACCCCTCCACTTT. This gives the protein CATSSGQSNSPLHF.